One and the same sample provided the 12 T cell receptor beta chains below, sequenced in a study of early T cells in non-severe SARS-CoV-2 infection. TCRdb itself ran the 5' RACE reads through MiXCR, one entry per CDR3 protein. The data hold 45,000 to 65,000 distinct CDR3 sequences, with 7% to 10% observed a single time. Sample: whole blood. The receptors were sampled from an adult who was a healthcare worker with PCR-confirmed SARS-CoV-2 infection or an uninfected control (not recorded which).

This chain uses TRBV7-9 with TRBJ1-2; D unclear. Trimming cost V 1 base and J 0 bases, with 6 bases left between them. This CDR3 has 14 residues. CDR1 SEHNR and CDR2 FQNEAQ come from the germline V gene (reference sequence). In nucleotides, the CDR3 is TGTGCCAGCAGCTTAGAGGCCACTAACTATGGCTACACCTTC. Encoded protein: CASSLEATNYGYTF. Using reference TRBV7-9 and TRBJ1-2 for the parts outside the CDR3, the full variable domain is DTGVSQNPRHKITKRGQNVTFRCDPISEHNRLYWYRQTLGQGPEFLTYFQNEAQLEKSRLLSDRFSAERPKGSFSTLEIQRTEQGDSAMYLCASSLEATNYGYTFGSGTRLTVV.

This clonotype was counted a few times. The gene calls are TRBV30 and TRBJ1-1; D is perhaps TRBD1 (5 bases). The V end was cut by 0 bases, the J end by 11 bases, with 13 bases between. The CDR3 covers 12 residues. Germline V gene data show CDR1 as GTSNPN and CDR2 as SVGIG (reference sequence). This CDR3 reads CAWSVLTVGAFF. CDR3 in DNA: TGTGCCTGGAGTGTACTGACAGTCGGGGCTTTCTTT.

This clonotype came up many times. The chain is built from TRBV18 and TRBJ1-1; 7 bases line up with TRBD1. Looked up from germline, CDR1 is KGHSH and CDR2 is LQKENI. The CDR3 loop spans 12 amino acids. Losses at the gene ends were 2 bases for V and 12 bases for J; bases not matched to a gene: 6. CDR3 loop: CASSPGDRVSFF. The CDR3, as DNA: TGTGCCAGCTCACCAGGAGACAGGGTGTCTTTCTTT. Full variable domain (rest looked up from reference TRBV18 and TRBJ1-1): NAGVMQNPRHLVRRRGQEARLRCSPMKGHSHVYWYRQLPEEGLKFMVYLQKENIIDESGMPKERFSAEFPKEGPSILRIQQVVRGDSAAYFCASSPGDRVSFFGQGTRLTVV.

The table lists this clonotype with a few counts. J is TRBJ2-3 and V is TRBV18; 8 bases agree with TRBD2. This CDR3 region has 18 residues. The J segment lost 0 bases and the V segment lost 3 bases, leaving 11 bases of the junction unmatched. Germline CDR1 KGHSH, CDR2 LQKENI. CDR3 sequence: CASSPGLVAGPSTDTQYF. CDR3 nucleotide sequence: TGTGCCAGCTCACCGGGATTGGTAGCGGGACCCAGCACAGATACGCAGTATTTT.

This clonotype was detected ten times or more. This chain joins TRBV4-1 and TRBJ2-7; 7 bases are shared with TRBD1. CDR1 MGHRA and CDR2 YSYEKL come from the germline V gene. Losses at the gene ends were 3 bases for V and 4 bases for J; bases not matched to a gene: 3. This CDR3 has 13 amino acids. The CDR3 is CASSQVGQYEQYF. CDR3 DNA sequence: TGCGCCAGCAGCCAGGTGGGACAGTACGAGCAGTACTTC.

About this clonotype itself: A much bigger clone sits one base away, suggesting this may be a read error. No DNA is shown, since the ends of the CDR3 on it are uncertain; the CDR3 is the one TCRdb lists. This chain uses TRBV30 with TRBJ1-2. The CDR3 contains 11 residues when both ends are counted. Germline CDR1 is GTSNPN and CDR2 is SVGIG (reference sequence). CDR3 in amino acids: CAWTWGDGNTF.

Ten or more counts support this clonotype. CDR3 loop: CAISEFPPSSYNEQFF. CDR3 bases: TGTGCCATCAGTGAGTTTCCCCCGAGCTCCTACAATGAGCAGTTCTTC. The chain is built from TRBV10-3 and TRBJ2-1; D is unclear. V lost 1 base, J lost 0 bases, and 10 bases lay in between. CDR1 is ENHRY, CDR2 SYGVKD, per germline. This CDR3 region has 16 residues.

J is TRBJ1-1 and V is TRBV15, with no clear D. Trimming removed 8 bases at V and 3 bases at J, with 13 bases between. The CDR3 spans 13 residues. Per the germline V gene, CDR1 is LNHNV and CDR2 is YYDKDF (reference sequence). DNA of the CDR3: TGTGCCACCTCTTACGGGTTTTACACTGAAGCTTTCTTT. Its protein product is CATSYGFYTEAFF.

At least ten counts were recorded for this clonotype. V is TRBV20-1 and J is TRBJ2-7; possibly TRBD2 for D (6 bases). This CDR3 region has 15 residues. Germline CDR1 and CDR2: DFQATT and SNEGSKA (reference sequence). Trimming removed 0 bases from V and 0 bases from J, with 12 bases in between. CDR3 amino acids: CSAREMSGLSYEQYF. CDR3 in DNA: TGCAGTGCTAGAGAGATGAGCGGGCTCTCCTACGAGCAGTACTTC.

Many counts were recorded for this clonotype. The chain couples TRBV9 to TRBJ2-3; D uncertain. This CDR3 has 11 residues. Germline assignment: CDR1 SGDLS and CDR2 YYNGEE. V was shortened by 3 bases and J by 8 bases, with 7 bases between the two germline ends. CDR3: CASSGVGTQYF. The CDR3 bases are TGTGCCAGCAGCGGCGTGGGTACGCAGTATTTT.

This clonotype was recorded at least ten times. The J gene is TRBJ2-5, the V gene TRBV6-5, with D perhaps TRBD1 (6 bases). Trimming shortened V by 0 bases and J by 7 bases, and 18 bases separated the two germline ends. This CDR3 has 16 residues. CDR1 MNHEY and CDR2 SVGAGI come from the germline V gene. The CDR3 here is CASSYSRQGPLRTQYF. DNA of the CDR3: TGTGCCAGCAGTTACTCTAGGCAGGGGCCCTTGAGGACCCAGTACTTC.

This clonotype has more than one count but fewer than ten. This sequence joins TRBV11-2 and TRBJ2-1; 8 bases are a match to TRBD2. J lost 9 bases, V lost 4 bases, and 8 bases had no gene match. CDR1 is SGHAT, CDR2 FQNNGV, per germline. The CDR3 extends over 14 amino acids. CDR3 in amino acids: CASSSLADTSEQFF. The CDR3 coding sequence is TGTGCCAGCAGCTCACTAGCGGACACTAGTGAGCAGTTCTTC.